This TCR beta chain was documented in a study of CD8 T cells in ankylosing spondylitis. Points from the study as a whole: Blood from ankylosing spondylitis patients appeared to carry a characteristic roughly 8-variant TCR beta motif.

The sample holds many counts of this clonotype. Its antigen is not known. 5'-RACE, quantitative and with molecular barcodes, yielded the TCR beta libraries. Via MiXCR, TCRdb re-called the 5' RACE reads, giving one row per CDR3 protein. Among over 100,000 distinct CDR3 sequences listed, 9.5% to 12% were seen once. This CDR3 is 16 amino acids long. V lost 4 bases to trimming and J lost 3 bases, with 19 bases between them. From germline, CDR1 is SGHRS and CDR2 YFSETQ. The chain links TRBV5-1 to TRBJ1-1; no clear D gene. This receptor was obtained from a female donor with ankylosing spondylitis or in good health (not recorded which). Sequencing used blood, either unsorted or a sorted T cell fraction (not recorded which). CDR3 residues: CASSPAVSALHTEAFF. DNA of the CDR3: TGCGCCAGCAGCCCGGCGGTGTCAGCCTTGCACACTGAAGCTTTCTTT.